A selection of T cell receptor beta chains follows, all from one sample in a study of blood T cell repertoires in COVID-19. The data were produced by immunoSEQ multiplex PCR, yet TCRdb's version contains in-frame clones alone and is incomplete. Here the sample spans about 44,000 clones, 80% to 90% being singletons. Material: peripheral blood. These receptors all come from a human donor in a cohort sampled during active COVID-19. Both conserved end residues are part of each CDR3. Size tells how often a clone was seen (once, few, many) or the class of an expanded clone, and some rows leave it out.

cdr3_length j_call v_call clone_size cdr3_aa
17 TRBJ1-6 TRBV25-1 . CASSESRQFAPNSPLHF
12 TRBJ1-2 TRBV19 . CASSGGTYGYTF
15 TRBJ2-7 TRBV7-2 few CASSPRTGVAYEQYF
17 TRBJ2-5 TRBV13 . CASAPGGLAGGPETQYF
15 TRBJ2-3 TRBV11-3 . CASSLDGQGTDTQYF
14 TRBJ2-5 TRBV27 . CASSLSGGQETQYF
13 TRBJ2-3 TRBV5-1 . CASSQVGTDTQYF
15 TRBJ1-5 TRBV28 large CASSEQGAGNQPQHF
14 TRBJ1-1 TRBV28 . CASSRTQGSTEAFF
15 TRBJ1-4 TRBV11-2 . CASSPRTGANEKLFF
16 TRBJ2-5 TRBV7-6 . CASSLSTDLYQETQYF
16 TRBJ1-3 TRBV3-1/TRBV3-2 many CASSQGTGGSGNTIYF
16 TRBJ2-2 TRBV18 . CASSPARLGNTGELFF
15 TRBJ2-1 TRBV2 . CAINRGQSSYNEQFF
14 TRBJ1-4 TRBV19 . CASSIQGDGEKLFF
12 TRBJ1-1 TRBV10-3 . CAISGAGTEAFF
13 TRBJ1-1 TRBV6-5 . CASKTGDYTEAFF
16 TRBJ2-2 TRBV7-2 . CASSLFPGANTGELFF
13 TRBJ1-5 TRBV7-9 . CASSRDSLQPQHF
14 TRBJ1-1 TRBV7-8 . CASSPAGVYTEAFF
17 TRBJ1-1 TRBV16 once CASSQSGTGGGNTEAFF
15 TRBJ1-2 TRBV5-1 . CASSPSAGALYGYTF
15 TRBJ2-6 TRBV6-6 . CASSLQGGGANVLTF
15 TRBJ1-1 TRBV18 . CASSPQGEVGTEAFF
14 TRBJ1-1 TRBV5-1 . CASSLRQGNTEAFF
11 TRBJ2-7 TRBV10-3 . CAIRQGSEQYF
15 TRBJ2-7 TRBV6-6 . CATTPGGEKTGEQYF
17 TRBJ1-2 TRBV4-3 . CASSLLTPDRGRWGYTF
16 TRBJ2-3 TRBV7-6 once CASSLNNGGDTDTQYF
15 TRBJ1-6 TRBV5-8 . CASSLEVTGVSPLHF
13 TRBJ1-5 TRBV6-5 few CASTGPSGQPQHF